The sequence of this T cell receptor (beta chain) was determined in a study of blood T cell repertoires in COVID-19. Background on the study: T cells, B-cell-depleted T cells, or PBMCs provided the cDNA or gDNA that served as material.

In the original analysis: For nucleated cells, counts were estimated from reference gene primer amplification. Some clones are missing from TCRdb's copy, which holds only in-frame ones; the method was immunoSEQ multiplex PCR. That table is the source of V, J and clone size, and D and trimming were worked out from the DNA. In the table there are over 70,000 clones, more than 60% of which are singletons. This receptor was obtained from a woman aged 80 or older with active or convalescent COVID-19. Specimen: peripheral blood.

CDR3 nucleotide sequence: TGTGCCAGCAGCTTAGGGCCCAGGGGGGCCGGGGAGCTGTTTTTT. Amino acid sequence: CASSLGPRGAGELFF. The V call is TRBV11-2, the J call TRBJ2-2; tentatively, D is TRBD1 (7 bases). Germline CDR1 and CDR2: SGHAT and FQNNGV. Between the trimmed V and J ends, which lost 1 base and 6 bases, there was a span of 12 bases. There are 15 residues in the CDR3.